This is a list of T cell receptor beta chains from one sample in a study of T cell responses to AZD1222 COVID-19 vaccine. Sequenced by immunoSEQ multiplex PCR; TCRdb stores in-frame clones only, minus some. The data contain some 120,000 clones, approximately 93% of them singletons. The specimen was peripheral blood, collected on day 0 of AZD1222 vaccination. These receptors were collected from an adult in good health. CDR3s include the opening cysteine and the closing phenylalanine or tryptophan. A D gene is named only where the DNA matches it firmly. Rows may omit the clone size; those that give it use once, few, many or a size class.

v_call	clone_size	j_call	d_call	cdr3_nt	cdr3_aa
TRBV7-9	-	TRBJ2-5	-	TGTGCCAGCAGCTTCGGGGTTCGGGAGACCCAGTACTTC	CASSFGVRETQYF
TRBV7-6	-	TRBJ2-2	TRBD2	TGTGCCAGCAGCATCCTAGCGGGAGAAGATGGCGGGGAGCTGTTTTTT	CASSILAGEDGGELFF
TRBV21-1	-	TRBJ2-2	-	TGTGCCAGCAGCACCGATCTGGCGGGAGTAAACACCGGGGAGCTGTTTTTT	CASSTDLAGVNTGELFF
TRBV5-1	-	TRBJ2-7	-	TGCGCCAGCAGCTTGGAACAATACGAGCAGTACTTC	CASSLEQYEQYF
TRBV6-2/TRBV6-3	-	TRBJ2-2	-	TGTGCCAGCAGCCCCCGGGGTTACTTTTCCGGGGAGCTGTTTTTT	CASSPRGYFSGELFF
TRBV29-1	-	TRBJ2-2	TRBD1	TGCAGCGTTGTGGCCGGGACAGGGAACACCGGGGAGCTGTTTTTT	CSVVAGTGNTGELFF
TRBV6-5	-	TRBJ2-7	-	TGTGCCAGCAGGCCCCAGGGGACCGTGATCTACGAGCAGTACTTC	CASRPQGTVIYEQYF
TRBV19	-	TRBJ1-2	-	TGTGCCAGTAAGACCCAGGGTGCTAACTATGGCTACACCTTC	CASKTQGANYGYTF
TRBV5-1	-	TRBJ2-1	-	TGCGCCAGCAGCCCCCTGGCCTCCTCCTCCAATGAGCAGTTCTTC	CASSPLASSSNEQFF
TRBV4-2	-	TRBJ2-1	TRBD2	TGTGCCAGCAGCCTTCCAGCTAGCGGGGGCTACAATGAGCAGTTCTTC	CASSLPASGGYNEQFF
TRBV29-1	-	TRBJ1-1	-	TGCAGCGCCCGCTATGGCACTGAAGCTTTCTTT	CSARYGTEAFF
TRBV6-5	-	TRBJ1-5	-	TGTGCCAGCAGATCAGGGGTAAATCAGCCCCAGCATTTT	CASRSGVNQPQHF
TRBV28	once	TRBJ2-2	-	TGTGCCAGCCGGGGCGGAGTGAGAACCGGGGAGCTGTTTTTT	CASRGGVRTGELFF
TRBV19	-	TRBJ1-5	-	TGTGCCAGTAGCCGCGGAGGACCCTATCAGCCCCAGCATTTT	CASSRGGPYQPQHF
TRBV6-5	-	TRBJ1-1	-	TGTGCCAGCAGTTCATTCTACAGATCCGACGAAGCTTTCTTT	CASSSFYRSDEAFF
TRBV4-2	-	TRBJ2-2	-	TGTGCCAGCAGCCAAGGTGGGGCGGGATTTTCCGGGGAGCTGTTTTTT	CASSQGGAGFSGELFF
TRBV2	-	TRBJ2-1	-	TGTGCCAGCAGCCGGGACGCTGGAGTCTATGAGCAGTTCTTC	CASSRDAGVYEQFF
TRBV23-1	few	TRBJ1-3	-	TGCGCCAGCAGTCAAGACGGTAAATCTGGAAACACCATATATTTT	CASSQDGKSGNTIYF
TRBV2	-	TRBJ2-2	-	TGTGCCAGCAGGCCGTACTCAAACACCGGGGAGCTGTTTTTT	CASRPYSNTGELFF
TRBV27	-	TRBJ2-7	TRBD2	TGTGCCAGCAGTTTATCTAGAGGGCGCGGGGGCTCCTACGAGCAGTACTTC	CASSLSRGRGGSYEQYF
TRBV19	-	TRBJ2-7	TRBD2	TGTGCCAGTAGTATAGGAGGAGCGGGACTGATCTTC	CASSIGGAGLIF
TRBV7-9	-	TRBJ1-4	-	TGTGCCAGCAGCTTGCAGGGTGGAGGGGGTAATGGTGAAAAACTGTTTTTT	CASSLQGGGGNGEKLFF
TRBV4-1	-	TRBJ2-1	-	TGCGCCAGCAGCCAAGCATGGAGCTCCTACAATGAGCAGTTCTTC	CASSQAWSSYNEQFF
TRBV5-6	-	TRBJ1-2	-	TGTGCCAGCAGCGTCAGTGGACTCTATGGCTACACCTTC	CASSVSGLYGYTF
TRBV19	once	TRBJ1-2	-	TGTGCCAGTAGTATTGGAGCCAACTATGGCTACACCTTC	CASSIGANYGYTF
TRBV28	few	TRBJ1-2	-	TGTGCCAGCAGTTTATTTGCATCCAGCTCATCTGGCTACACCTTC	CASSLFASSSSGYTF
TRBV2	few	TRBJ1-1	-	TGTGCCAGCAGGGTGGGGTTAGTTAACAGTGAAGCTTTCTTT	CASRVGLVNSEAFF
TRBV3-1/TRBV3-2	few	TRBJ2-1	-	TGTGCCAGCAGCCAAACTTTACCTATACCCAATGAGCAGTTCTTC	CASSQTLPIPNEQFF
TRBV2	-	TRBJ1-1	TRBD1	TGTGCCAGCACCCCAACAGGGGGCCGAACTGAAGCTTTCTTT	CASTPTGGRTEAFF
TRBV28	once	TRBJ1-4	-	TGTGCCAGCAGTTTTCGGGTGGTTGATGAAAAACTGTTTTTT	CASSFRVVDEKLFF
TRBV4-2	-	TRBJ2-1	TRBD2	TGTGCCAGCAGCTCGACGGGACTAGCGGGAGTTAGGGAGCAGTTCTTC	CASSSTGLAGVREQFF
TRBV11-3	-	TRBJ2-2	-	TGTGCCAGCAGCCGAACCTACAGGGCCCCCGGCGGGGAGCTGTTTTTT	CASSRTYRAPGGELFF
TRBV11-3	-	TRBJ2-7	-	TGTGCCAGCAGCTGGGGGACGGGCCCCGAGGACGAGCAGTACTTC	CASSWGTGPEDEQYF
TRBV2	-	TRBJ2-2	-	TGTGCCAGATATTGCGGGGTGGGCACCGGGGAGCTGTTTTTT	CARYCGVGTGELFF
TRBV28	-	TRBJ1-4	TRBD1	TGTGCCAGCAGGTCTGGACAGGGGGGATCGACTAATGAAAAACTGTTTTTT	CASRSGQGGSTNEKLFF
TRBV29-1	-	TRBJ2-2	-	TGCAGCGTAGGACACAAGAAGGCCGGGCGCGCCACCGGGGAGCTGTTTTTT	CSVGHKKAGRATGELFF
TRBV27	-	TRBJ1-3	-	TGTGCCAGCAGACGTTCGGTTGGCTCTGGAAACACCATATATTTT	CASRRSVGSGNTIYF
TRBV27	-	TRBJ1-1	-	TGTGCCAGCAGTTTACGTTGGACAGCCATCTTTGAAGCTTTCTTT	CASSLRWTAIFEAFF
TRBV18	-	TRBJ2-1	-	TGTGCCAGCTCACTGGACGATGAGCAGTTCTTC	CASSLDDEQFF
TRBV28	-	TRBJ1-4	TRBD1	TGTGCCAGCAGCTTAACAGGGGCTGCAACTAATGAAAAACTGTTTTTT	CASSLTGAATNEKLFF
TRBV5-4	-	TRBJ2-2	TRBD2	TGTGCCAGCAGCTCGGGACTAGCGGGAGTCGGTTCCGGGGAGCTGTTTTTT	CASSSGLAGVGSGELFF
TRBV19	-	TRBJ1-4	TRBD1	TGTGCCAGTAGTGAACCCGGGACAGCTGAAAAACTGTTTTTT	CASSEPGTAEKLFF
TRBV18	-	TRBJ2-2	-	TGTGCCAGCTCTGGGCGGGACACCGGGGAGCTGTTTTTT	CASSGRDTGELFF
TRBV11-2	-	TRBJ2-7	-	TGTGCCAGCGGATATAAACCGGATTCTACGGGCGAGCAGTACTTC	CASGYKPDSTGEQYF
TRBV27	-	TRBJ1-1	-	TGTGCCAGCAGTTTAAGTAACTTTGGGAACACTGAAGCTTTCTTT	CASSLSNFGNTEAFF
TRBV27	-	TRBJ2-1	-	TGTGCCAGCGGACCCCTTGGAAATGAGCAGTTCTTC	CASGPLGNEQFF
TRBV7-7	once	TRBJ2-5	-	TGTGCTAGCAGCCCTGGACTGGACCAGTACTTC	CASSPGLDQYF
TRBV2	-	TRBJ2-7	-	TGTGCCAGCAGGAAACCCTCGGGGGAGCAGTACTTC	CASRKPSGEQYF
TRBV15	-	TRBJ2-7	-	TGTGCCACCAGCAGAGATCCTGGCAGAGCCTACGAGCAGTACTTC	CATSRDPGRAYEQYF
TRBV4-1	-	TRBJ2-7	TRBD1	TGCGCCAGCAGCTTACGGACAGGGAACGGCGAGCAGTACTTC	CASSLRTGNGEQYF